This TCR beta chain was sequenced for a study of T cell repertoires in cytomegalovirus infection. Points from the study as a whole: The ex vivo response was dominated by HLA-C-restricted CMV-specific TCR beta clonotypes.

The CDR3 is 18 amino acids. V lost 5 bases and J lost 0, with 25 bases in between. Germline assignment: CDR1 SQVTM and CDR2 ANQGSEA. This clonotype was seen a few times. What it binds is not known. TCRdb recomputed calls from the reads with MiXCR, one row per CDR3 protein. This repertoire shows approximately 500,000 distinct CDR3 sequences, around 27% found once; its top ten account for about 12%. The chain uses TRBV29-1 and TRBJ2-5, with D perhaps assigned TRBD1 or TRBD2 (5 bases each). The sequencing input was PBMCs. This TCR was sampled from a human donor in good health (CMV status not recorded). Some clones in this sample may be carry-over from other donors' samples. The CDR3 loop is CSVPGVNRGTKYQETQYF. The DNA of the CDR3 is TGCAGCGTTCCCGGCGTAAACCGGGGCACAAAGTACCAAGAGACCCAGTACTTC. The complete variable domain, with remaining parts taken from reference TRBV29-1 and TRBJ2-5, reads SAVISQKPSRDICQRGTSLTIQCQVDSQVTMMFWYRQQPGQSLTLIATANQGSEATYESGFVIDKFPISRPNLTFSTLTVSNMSPEDSSIYLCSVPGVNRGTKYQETQYFGPGTRLLVL.